This TCR beta chain was captured by sequencing in a study of blood T cell repertoires in COVID-19. The overall study: T cells, B-cell-depleted T cells, or PBMCs supplied cDNA or gDNA.

This CDR3 is built from 10 residues. The germline V gene encodes CDR1 MDHEN and CDR2 SYDVKM. In the authors' workflow: Researchers report that nucleated cell counts were estimated from reference gene primer amplification. The assay was immunoSEQ multiplex PCR, and TCRdb's table has in-frame clones only and misses some. V and J calls and clone size come straight from that table; D and trimming were deduced from the DNA. Of 60,000 to 75,000 clones in the sample, about 85% were seen once. With regard to this clone: At one end, the junction sequence differs from germline, possibly due to a read error.

This chain connects TRBV28 to TRBJ1-2, with D unresolved. Sequencing input: peripheral blood. This receptor was identified in a woman between 50 and 59 years old with COVID-19, enrolled during active disease. CDR3 in DNA: TGTGCCAGCAGATTCGCGGGGTTTCACTTC. Its translation: CASRFAGFHF.